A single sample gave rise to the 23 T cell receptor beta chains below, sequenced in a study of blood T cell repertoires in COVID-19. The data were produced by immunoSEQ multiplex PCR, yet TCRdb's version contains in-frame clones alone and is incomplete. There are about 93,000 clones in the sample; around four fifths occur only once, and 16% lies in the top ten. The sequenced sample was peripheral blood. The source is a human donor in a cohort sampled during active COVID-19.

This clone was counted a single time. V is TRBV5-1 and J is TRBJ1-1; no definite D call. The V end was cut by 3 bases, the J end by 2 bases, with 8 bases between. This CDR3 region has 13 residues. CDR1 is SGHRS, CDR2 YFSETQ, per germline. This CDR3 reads CASSSDANTEAFF. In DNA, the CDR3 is TGCGCCAGCAGCTCAGATGCTAACACTGAAGCTTTCTTT.

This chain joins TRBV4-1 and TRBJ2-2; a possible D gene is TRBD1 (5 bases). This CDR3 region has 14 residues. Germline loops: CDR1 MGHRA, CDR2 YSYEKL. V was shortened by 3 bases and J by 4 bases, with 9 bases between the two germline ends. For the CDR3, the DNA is TGCGCCAGCAGCCATCGACAGAGCACCGGGGAGCTGTTTTTT. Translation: CASSHRQSTGELFF.

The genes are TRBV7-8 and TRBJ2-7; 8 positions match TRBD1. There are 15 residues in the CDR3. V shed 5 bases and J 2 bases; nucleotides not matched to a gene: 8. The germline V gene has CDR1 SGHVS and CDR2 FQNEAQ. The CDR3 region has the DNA TGTGCCAGCAGCCGGATTAGGACAGGGCCCTACGAGCAGTACTTC. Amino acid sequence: CASSRIRTGPYEQYF.

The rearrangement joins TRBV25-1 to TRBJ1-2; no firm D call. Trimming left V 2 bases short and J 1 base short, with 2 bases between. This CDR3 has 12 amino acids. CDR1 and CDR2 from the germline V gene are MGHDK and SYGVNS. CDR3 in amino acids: CASSELNYGYTF. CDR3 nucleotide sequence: TGTGCCAGCAGTGAACTTAACTATGGCTACACCTTC.

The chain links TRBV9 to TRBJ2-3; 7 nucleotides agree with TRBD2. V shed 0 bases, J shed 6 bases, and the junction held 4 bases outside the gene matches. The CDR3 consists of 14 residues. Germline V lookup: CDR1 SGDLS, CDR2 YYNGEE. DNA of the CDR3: TGTGCCAGCAGCGTAGTGGTTAGCGGGGATACGCAGTATTTT. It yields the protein CASSVVVSGDTQYF. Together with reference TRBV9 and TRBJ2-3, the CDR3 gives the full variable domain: DSGVTQTPKHLITATGQRVTLRCSPRSGDLSVYWYQQSLDQGLQFLIQYYNGEERAKGNILERFSAQQFPDLHSELNLSSLELGDSALYFCASSVVVSGDTQYFGPGTRLTVL.

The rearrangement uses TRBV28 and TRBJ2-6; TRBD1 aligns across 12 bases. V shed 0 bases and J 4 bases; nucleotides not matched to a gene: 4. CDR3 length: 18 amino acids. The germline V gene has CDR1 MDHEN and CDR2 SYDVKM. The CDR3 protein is CASSLWGQGAVGANVLTF. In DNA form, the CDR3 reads TGTGCCAGCAGTTTATGGGGACAGGGGGCGGTGGGGGCCAACGTCCTGACTTTC.

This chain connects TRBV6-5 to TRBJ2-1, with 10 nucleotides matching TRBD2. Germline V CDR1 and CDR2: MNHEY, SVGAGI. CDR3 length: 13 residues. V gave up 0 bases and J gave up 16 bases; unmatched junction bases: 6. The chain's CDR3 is CASSYSRERGGFF. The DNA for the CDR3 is TGTGCCAGCAGTTACTCGAGGGAGCGGGGGGGATTCTTC.

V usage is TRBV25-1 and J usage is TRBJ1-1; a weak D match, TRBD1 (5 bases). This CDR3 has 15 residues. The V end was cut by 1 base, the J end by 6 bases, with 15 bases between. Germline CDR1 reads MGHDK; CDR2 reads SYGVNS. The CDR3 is CASSELAGSVAEAFF. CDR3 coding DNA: TGTGCCAGCAGTGAATTGGCAGGGTCGGTCGCTGAAGCTTTCTTT.

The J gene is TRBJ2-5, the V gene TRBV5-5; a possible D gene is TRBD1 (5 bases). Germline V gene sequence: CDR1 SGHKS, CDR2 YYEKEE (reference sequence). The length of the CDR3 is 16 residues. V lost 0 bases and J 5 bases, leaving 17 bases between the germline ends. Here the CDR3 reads CASSLAAILGHETQYF. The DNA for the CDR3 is TGTGCCAGCAGCTTGGCCGCGATCCTGGGGCATGAGACCCAGTACTTC.

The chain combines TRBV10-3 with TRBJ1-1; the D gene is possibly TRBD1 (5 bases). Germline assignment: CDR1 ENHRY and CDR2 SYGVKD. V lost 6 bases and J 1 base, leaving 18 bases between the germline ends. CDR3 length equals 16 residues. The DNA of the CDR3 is TGTGCCATCAGGCCGAGCAGGGAATCTGCGAACACTGAAGCTTTCTTT. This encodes CAIRPSRESANTEAFF.

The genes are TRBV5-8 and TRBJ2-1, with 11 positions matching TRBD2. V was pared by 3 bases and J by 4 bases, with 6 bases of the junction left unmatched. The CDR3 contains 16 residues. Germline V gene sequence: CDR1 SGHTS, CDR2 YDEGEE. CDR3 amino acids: CASSSWGTSGYNEQFF. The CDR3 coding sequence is TGTGCCAGCAGCTCCTGGGGGACTAGCGGTTACAATGAGCAGTTCTTC.

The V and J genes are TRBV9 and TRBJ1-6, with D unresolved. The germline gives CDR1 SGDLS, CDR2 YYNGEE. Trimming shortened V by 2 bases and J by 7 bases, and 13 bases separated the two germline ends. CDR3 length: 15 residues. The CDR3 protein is CASSVNPYSNSPLHF. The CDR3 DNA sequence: TGTGCCAGCAGCGTTAACCCCTATTCGAATTCACCCCTCCACTTT.

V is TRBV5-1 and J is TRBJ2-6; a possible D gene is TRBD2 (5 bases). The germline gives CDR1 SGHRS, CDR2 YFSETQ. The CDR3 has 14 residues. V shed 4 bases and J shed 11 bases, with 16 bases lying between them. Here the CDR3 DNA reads TGCGCCAGCAGCCTGGCACGGGGTAACGACGTCCTGACTTTC. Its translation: CASSLARGNDVLTF.

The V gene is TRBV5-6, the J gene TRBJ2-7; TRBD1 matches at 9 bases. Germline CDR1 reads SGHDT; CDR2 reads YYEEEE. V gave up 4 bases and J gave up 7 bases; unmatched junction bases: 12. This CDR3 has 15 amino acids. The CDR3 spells CASSQDPGQGREQYF. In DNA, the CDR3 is TGTGCCAGCAGCCAGGATCCGGGACAGGGTCGTGAGCAGTACTTC.

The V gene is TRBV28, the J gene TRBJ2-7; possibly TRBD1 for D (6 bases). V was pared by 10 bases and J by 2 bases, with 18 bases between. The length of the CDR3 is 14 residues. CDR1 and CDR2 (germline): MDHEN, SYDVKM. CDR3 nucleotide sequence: TGTGCCACCAAGTCTGGGGGCAGTACCTACGAGCAGTACTTC. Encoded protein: CATKSGGSTYEQYF.

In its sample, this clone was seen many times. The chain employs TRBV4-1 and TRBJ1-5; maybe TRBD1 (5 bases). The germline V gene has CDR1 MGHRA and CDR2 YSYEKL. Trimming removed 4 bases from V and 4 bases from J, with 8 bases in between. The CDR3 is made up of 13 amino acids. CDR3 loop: CASSPDRNQPQHF. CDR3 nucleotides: TGCGCCAGCAGCCCCGACAGAAATCAGCCCCAGCATTTT.

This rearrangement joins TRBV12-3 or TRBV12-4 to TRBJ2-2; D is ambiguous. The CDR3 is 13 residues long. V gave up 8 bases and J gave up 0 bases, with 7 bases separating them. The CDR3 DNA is TGTGCCAGCTCGGTGGCGAACACCGGGGAGCTGTTTTTT. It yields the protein CASSVANTGELFF.

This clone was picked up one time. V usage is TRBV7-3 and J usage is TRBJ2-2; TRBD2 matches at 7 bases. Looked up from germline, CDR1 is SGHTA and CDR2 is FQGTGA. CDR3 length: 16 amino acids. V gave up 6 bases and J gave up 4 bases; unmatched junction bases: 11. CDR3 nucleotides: TGTGCCAGCAGGCCGGGGGAGGGCGGGTCCACCGGGGAGCTGTTTTTT. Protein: CASRPGEGGSTGELFF.

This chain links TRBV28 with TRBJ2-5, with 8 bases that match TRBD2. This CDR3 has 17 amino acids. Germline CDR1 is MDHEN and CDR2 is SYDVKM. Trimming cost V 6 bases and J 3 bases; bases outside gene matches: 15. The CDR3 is CASRHLSAGGLKETQYF. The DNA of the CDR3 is TGTGCCAGCAGACACCTCTCCGCGGGAGGCCTAAAAGAGACCCAGTACTTC.

CDR3 region: CSVDGGNPNYGYTF. DNA for the CDR3: TGCAGCGTTGATGGAGGCAACCCTAACTATGGCTACACCTTC. The V gene is TRBV29-1, the J gene TRBJ1-2; the D is unclear. This CDR3 has 14 residues. V lost 3 bases to trimming and J lost 0 bases, with 11 bases between them. In germline, CDR1 is SQVTM, CDR2 ANQGSEA.

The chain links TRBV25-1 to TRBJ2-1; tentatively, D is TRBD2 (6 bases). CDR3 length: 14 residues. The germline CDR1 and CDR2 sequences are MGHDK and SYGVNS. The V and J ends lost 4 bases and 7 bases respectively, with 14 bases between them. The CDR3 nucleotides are TGTGCCAGCAGTGGAACGGGAGAACTTAATGAGCAGTTCTTC. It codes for CASSGTGELNEQFF.

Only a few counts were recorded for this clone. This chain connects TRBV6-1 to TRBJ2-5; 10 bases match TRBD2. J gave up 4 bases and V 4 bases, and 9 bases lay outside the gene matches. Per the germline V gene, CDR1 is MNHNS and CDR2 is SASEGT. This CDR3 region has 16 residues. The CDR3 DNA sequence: TGTGCCAGCAGTGCGCGGACTAGCGGAATGGGAGAGACCCAGTACTTC. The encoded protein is CASSARTSGMGETQYF.

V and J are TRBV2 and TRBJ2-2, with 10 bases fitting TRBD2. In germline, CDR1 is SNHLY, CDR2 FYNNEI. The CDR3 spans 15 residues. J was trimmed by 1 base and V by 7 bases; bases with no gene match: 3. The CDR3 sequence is CASKRTSGNTGELFF. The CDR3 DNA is TGTGCCAGCAAGAGGACTAGCGGGAACACCGGGGAGCTGTTTTTT.